Listed below are T cell receptor beta chains from one sample, sequenced in a study of beta chain features in type 1 diabetes. The method was immunoSEQ multiplex PCR; TCRdb's version includes in-frame clones alone and lacks a portion of them. The sample shows 500,000 to 700,000 clones, around 16% of them seen only once. Sequencing used naive CD4+ T cells from blood. The receptor set was obtained from a man aged 18 to 29 in good health. Both conserved end residues are trimmed from each CDR3. Clone size, where shown, is once, few, many, or a class for clones that have expanded.

J gene | V gene | clone size | CDR3 protein
TRBJ1-2 | TRBV2 | NA | ASRDQGQVLGYT
TRBJ2-1 | TRBV5-1 | NA | ASSPNRGEQF
TRBJ1-1 | TRBV5-6 | NA | ASSFLRNMNTEAF
TRBJ2-7 | TRBV7-2 | NA | ASSSRQGAPSEQY
TRBJ1-1 | TRBV6-5 | NA | ASRPPGRTEAF
TRBJ2-5 | TRBV5-1 | NA | ASNRGYLETQY
TRBJ2-3 | TRBV5-1 | few | ASRMTPGPDTQY
TRBJ2-2 | TRBV4-1 | NA | ASSQSGGLAGGDGELF
TRBJ2-7 | TRBV7-2 | NA | ASSPGPYEQY
TRBJ2-2 | TRBV18 | few | ASSPDRLNTGELF
TRBJ2-3 | TRBV11-2 | NA | ASSSTGTGRSDTQY
TRBJ2-4 | TRBV6-5 | NA | ASSYGRGRGLYIQY
TRBJ1-1 | TRBV15 | few | ATSFLNTEAF
TRBJ2-3 | TRBV2 | NA | ASRAQGAPDTQY
TRBJ1-2 | TRBV6-5 | few | ASSRGQDYGYT
TRBJ2-7 | TRBV5-4 | few | ASSRDRGSSYEQY
TRBJ2-3 | TRBV5-1 | NA | ASSPMDYLTQY
TRBJ2-7 | TRBV5-6 | NA | ASSRTTGTAYEQY
TRBJ1-2 | TRBV6-5 | NA | ASSYSGADGYT
TRBJ2-3 | TRBV28 | few | ASSPFRSSVEKDTQY
TRBJ2-6 | TRBV7-2 | few | ASSIFHRQSGANVLT
TRBJ2-7 | TRBV7-2 | few | ASGLGRLSYEQY
TRBJ1-6 | TRBV9 | few | ASSAPGQSNSPLH
TRBJ2-3 | TRBV18 | few | ASSPLLGTDTQY
TRBJ2-5 | TRBV7-2 | NA | ASSLGGAYQETQY
TRBJ2-1 | TRBV19 | NA | ASKGGGIGYNEQF
TRBJ2-4 | TRBV7-3 | NA | ASSTPGGGREDKNIQY
TRBJ1-1 | TRBV27 | NA | ASIGTANTEAF
TRBJ2-1 | TRBV19 | NA | ASSRPPAGGLGEQF
TRBJ1-2 | TRBV9 | NA | ASSVESSTYGYT
TRBJ1-1 | TRBV7-2 | NA | ASSNRRRFGEAF
TRBJ2-7 | TRBV5-6 | NA | ASSRRDGYYEQY
TRBJ2-3 | TRBV12-5 | few | ASGRAADTQY
TRBJ2-4 | TRBV5-1 | NA | ASRIRAIAKNIQY
TRBJ2-3 | TRBV5-1 | few | ASSLLAGDTDTQY
TRBJ1-2 | TRBV7-9 | NA | ASSYGGARDSYGYT
TRBJ2-1 | TRBV23-1 | NA | ASSQSSRDGPYNEQF
TRBJ2-5 | TRBV10-3 | NA | AISESGASGQETQY
TRBJ2-1 | TRBV4-1 | few | ASSHPLGGGPSYNEQF
TRBJ1-1 | TRBV19 | few | ASSRQGRRTEAF
TRBJ2-4 | TRBV7-6 | NA | ASSLAPGKKNIQY